The clone carrying this T cell receptor (beta chain) was picked up many times. What it recognizes is unknown. CDR1 and CDR2 from the germline V gene are SGHTA and FQGTGA. V dropped 5 bases and J dropped 2 bases, with 20 bases sitting between them. CDR3 length equals 17 residues. The library put unique molecular identifiers onto individual cDNA molecules. Original analysis: TCR counts had a median of approximately 96,000 per sample and spanned about 20,000 to 750,000. TCRdb ran MiXCR on the RACE reads and lists one entry per CDR3 protein. These V and J calls originate from TCRdb's pipeline instead of the authors' own analysis. This table holds tens of thousands of distinct CDR3 sequences, around 8.7% found once. This entry is derived from a study of human T cells and chemical hapten exposure. About the research overall: TCR yields per sample varied mostly from small pooled library volume differences.

Study-wide results and caveats: With DPC sensitization, TCRs exceeding 1 in 1000 frequency showed no change.

The time point was: healthy volunteer bleed at 6 weeks. Total RNA came from unfractionated whole blood. This chain links TRBV7-3 with TRBJ2-3; D is perhaps TRBD1 or TRBD2 (6 bases each). The sample was whole blood. This clonotype was obtained from a male donor in good health. Some clones in this sample may be carry-over from other donors' samples. CDR3 residues: CASSPPPEGVPTDTQYF. CDR3 nucleotides: TGTGCCAGCAGCCCGCCCCCGGAGGGGGTTCCCACAGATACGCAGTATTTT.